This TCR beta chain was retrieved from a study of shared clonotypes between healthy human individuals. Details on this clone: What it binds is unknown.

Study-wide points: Generation probabilities were higher for clonotypes shared across all four sorted-subset donors than for unshared ones.

The protocol was immunoSEQ multiplex PCR, while the TCRdb copy is restricted to in-frame clones and leaves out a portion. The table shows some 2,000,000 clones, with roughly 95% occurring only once. The source is a man between 18 and 35 years old in good health. The sequencing input was naive CD4+ T cells sorted from blood. The subset denotes: CD45RA+ positively selected.

The CDR3 here is CASSHRDRFYEQYF. CDR3 sequence (DNA): TGTGCCAGTAGCCACCGGGACAGGTTCTACGAGCAGTACTTC. The J gene is TRBJ2-7, the V gene TRBV19, with TRBD1 matching 8 bases. Trimming at V came to 6 bases and at J to 3 bases, leaving 7 bases not matched to a gene. The CDR3 spans 14 residues. From germline, CDR1 is LNHDA and CDR2 SQIVND (reference sequence).